One and the same sample provided the 26 T cell receptor beta chains below, sequenced in a study of Graves' ophthalmopathy and Graves' hyperthyroidism. Investigators amplified TCR beta CDR3 regions from RNA transcripts. A first-round RT-PCR used HTBI primers, followed by a second-round multiplex PCR. TCRdb analysed the multiplex PCR reads with MiXCR anew, one entry per CDR3 protein. The sample shows 1 million to 1.3 million distinct CDR3 sequences, 35% to 45% of them seen only once. The sequenced sample consisted of peripheral blood or thyroid tissue (not recorded which). The receptor set was obtained from an adult man with Graves' hyperthyroidism.

Worth noting for this clonotype: One junction end does not reproduce the germline sequence, and a read error may be involved. The chain links TRBV2 to TRBJ1-2; no reliable D call. CDR1 and CDR2 from the germline V gene are SNHLY and FYNNEI. The CDR3 length is 13 residues. In DNA form, the CDR3 reads TGTGCCAGCGGTGAGGGTGGGAGCTGTGGCTACACCTTC. As protein: CASGEGGSCGYTF.

V and J are TRBV10-3 and TRBJ2-3; D perhaps matches TRBD1 (6 bases). Germline V gene lookup returns CDR1 ENHRY and CDR2 SYGVKD. The CDR3 covers 16 residues. Trimming took 7 bases from V and 2 from J, leaving 19 bases between them. The CDR3 bases are TGTGCCATCACCGAGGCCACAGGGCCCTCCACAGATACGCAGTATTTT. Protein product: CAITEATGPSTDTQYF.

Details on this clonotype: One base away lies a much larger clone, so this may be a sequencing read error. The chain uses TRBV6-2 or TRBV6-3 and TRBJ2-5; maybe TRBD2 (5 bases). Germline V gene sequence: CDR1 MNHEY, CDR2 SVGEGT. The length of the CDR3 is 16 residues. In DNA, the CDR3 is TGTGCCAGCAGTTACTCTCCGGGAACAGACCCAGAGACCCAGCACTTC. Amino acid sequence: CASSYSPGTDPETQHF.

This clonotype came up many times. This rearrangement joins TRBV19 to TRBJ2-7; D not certain. The CDR3 spans 13 residues. V lost 0 bases and J 3 bases, leaving 6 bases between the germline ends. Germline CDR1 is LNHDA and CDR2 is SQIVND (reference sequence). The CDR3 sequence is CASSIEGSYEQYF. The CDR3 nucleotides read TGTGCCAGTAGTATAGAAGGCAGCTACGAGCAGTACTTC.

On this clonotype itself: A much bigger clone sits one base away, suggesting this may be a read error. The chain recombines TRBV14 with TRBJ2-5; D possibly corresponds to TRBD2 (5 bases). The CDR3 sequence is 14 residues long. Germline CDR1 and CDR2: SGHDN and FVKESK. The chain's CDR3 is CASNHWENQGTQYF. The CDR3 nucleotides are TGTGCCAGCAACCACTGGGAGAACCAAGGGACCCAGTACTTC. The whole variable domain, remainder taken from reference TRBV14 and TRBJ2-5, is EAGVTQFPSHSVIEKGQTVTLRCDPISGHDNLYWYRRVMGKEIKFLLHFVKESKQDESGMPNNRFLAERTGGTYSTLKVQPAELEDSGVYFCASNHWENQGTQYFGPGTRLLVL.

This clonotype was recorded at least ten times. This chain uses TRBV12-3 or TRBV12-4 with TRBJ2-7; 8 bases map to TRBD1. V lost 6 bases to trimming and J lost 0 bases; unmatched junction nucleotides: 4. The CDR3 consists of 14 residues. The CDR3 DNA follows: TGTGCCAGCAGCCAGGGGGCCAGCTCCTACGAGCAGTACTTC. Translation: CASSQGASSYEQYF.

Comments on this clonotype: It may be a read error: a sequence one base away is much more abundant. The J gene is TRBJ2-7, the V gene TRBV11-2; 7 bases fit TRBD2. V was pared by 1 base and J by 3 bases, with 3 bases of the junction left unmatched. Germline CDR1 and CDR2: SGHAT and FQNNGV. This CDR3 comprises 14 residues. CDR3 nucleotide sequence: TGTGCCAGCAGCTTAGGGACTAGAGGCTACGAGCAGTACTTC. Protein sequence: CASSLGTRGYEQYF.

This chain joins TRBV5-1 and TRBJ2-3; either TRBD1 or TRBD2 may fit D (5 bases each). Germline V gene sequence: CDR1 SGHRS, CDR2 YFSETQ. Deletions cut 3 bases from V and 1 base from J, with 21 bases between. The CDR3 sequence is 18 residues long. The CDR3 region has the DNA TGCGCCAGCAGCTCCCGCGCGTCTGGTTCGGGGCGCACAGATACGCAGTATTTT. Amino acids: CASSSRASGSGRTDTQYF.

In its sample, this clonotype was seen many times. The V call is TRBV19, the J call TRBJ1-2; D perhaps matches TRBD1 (5 bases). Looked up from germline, CDR1 is LNHDA and CDR2 is SQIVND (reference sequence). The CDR3 loop spans 15 amino acids. V was cut by 5 bases and J by 0 bases, with 13 bases left in between. The CDR3 here is CASSAQGRANYGYTF. The DNA of the CDR3 is TGTGCCAGTAGTGCTCAGGGACGAGCTAACTATGGCTACACCTTC.

Turning to this clonotype: This may stem from a read error, because a much larger clone lies one nucleotide away. This chain uses TRBV20-1 with TRBJ1-5; no definite D call. Germline V gene sequence: CDR1 DFQATT, CDR2 SNEGSKA (reference sequence). This CDR3 region has 13 residues. V lost 6 bases, J lost 0 bases, and 9 bases lay in between. CDR3 sequence (DNA): TGCAGTGCAGAAGGCATTAGCAATCAGCCCCAGCATTTT. Its translation is CSAEGISNQPQHF.

The table lists this clonotype with many counts. J is TRBJ2-7 and V is TRBV5-1; no reliable D call. CDR3 length: 14 amino acids. The germline V gene has CDR1 SGHRS and CDR2 YFSETQ. Between the trimmed V and J ends, which lost 0 bases and 2 bases, there was a span of 9 bases. The CDR3 reads CASSLAGSPYEQYF. CDR3 DNA sequence: TGCGCCAGCAGCTTGGCCGGCAGTCCCTACGAGCAGTACTTC.

The rearrangement links TRBV14 to TRBJ1-2; possible D gene TRBD1, 5 bases. V was cut by 1 base and J by 4 bases, with 13 bases left in between. The CDR3 sequence is 15 residues long. Per germline, CDR1 SGHDN and CDR2 FVKESK. CDR3 protein: CASSQGRGPLYGYTF. CDR3 DNA: TGTGCCAGCAGCCAAGGGAGGGGACCGCTCTATGGCTACACCTTC.

This clonotype was seen ten or more times. The chain carries TRBV6-5 and TRBJ1-6; TRBD1 is a possible D gene (5 bases). This CDR3 comprises 14 residues. The germline V gene encodes CDR1 MNHEY and CDR2 SVGAGI. Trimming cost V 7 bases and J 8 bases, with 15 bases left between them. The CDR3 DNA reads as TGTGCCAGCATCCTCCGGACATCGGATTCACCCCTCCACTTT. This encodes CASILRTSDSPLHF.

This chain joins TRBV2 and TRBJ1-4, with D possibly TRBD1 on 6 matching bases. Per the germline V gene, CDR1 is SNHLY and CDR2 is FYNNEI. This CDR3 spans 12 amino acids. Trimming removed 6 bases at V and 6 bases at J, with 8 bases between. DNA for the CDR3: TGTGCCAGCAGAAGACAGGATGAAAAACTGTTTTTT. This encodes CASRRQDEKLFF.

This clonotype occurred many times. The genes are TRBV19 and TRBJ2-7, with a tentative D call TRBD1 (6 bases). There are 15 residues in the CDR3. Germline assignment: CDR1 LNHDA and CDR2 SQIVND (reference sequence). V shed 5 bases and J shed 4 bases, with 18 bases lying between them. CDR3: CASSWVLTGRYEQYF. CDR3 bases: TGTGCCAGTAGTTGGGTCCTCACAGGGCGGTACGAGCAGTACTTC.

This clonotype was recorded a few times. This rearrangement joins TRBV5-6 to TRBJ2-7; TRBD1 matches 10 bases. The V segment lost 2 bases and the J segment 5 bases; nucleotides outside the gene matches: 4. Germline V gene data show CDR1 as SGHDT and CDR2 as YYEEEE. The CDR3 extends over 14 amino acids. CDR3 region: CASSFGDRGNEQYF. The CDR3 DNA is TGTGCCAGCAGCTTCGGGGACAGGGGTAACGAGCAGTACTTC.

This clonotype appeared many times. V is TRBV19 and J is TRBJ1-5; D not resolved. CDR1 LNHDA and CDR2 SQIVND come from the germline V gene (reference sequence). V lost 3 bases, J lost 6 bases, and 15 bases lay in between. CDR3 length equals 15 residues. The CDR3: CASSIAQPDGQPQHF. The CDR3 bases are TGTGCCAGTAGTATCGCACAACCGGATGGTCAGCCCCAGCATTTT.

This clonotype is a singleton in its sample. The chain has TRBV29-1 and TRBJ1-5, with 9 bases aligning to TRBD1. The CDR3 runs to 14 residues. Germline trimming cut 7 bases from V and 7 bases from J; bases unmatched to any gene: 11. Germline CDR1 reads SQVTM; CDR2 reads ANQGSEA. CDR3 loop: CSATRTGGGQPQHF. The CDR3, as DNA: TGCAGCGCCACACGCACAGGGGGCGGACAGCCCCAGCATTTT.

This sequence joins TRBV10-3 and TRBJ2-7; either TRBD1 or TRBD2 may fit D (5 bases each). The CDR3 totals 13 residues. Germline assignment: CDR1 ENHRY and CDR2 SYGVKD. Trimming removed 10 bases at V and 4 bases at J, with 17 bases between. This chain's CDR3 is CATRDHQGYEQYF. The CDR3 DNA is TGTGCCACTCGGGACCATCAGGGATACGAGCAGTACTTC.

This chain uses TRBV7-9 with TRBJ2-5; 7 bases match TRBD2. This CDR3 is 15 amino acids long. Germline loops: CDR1 SEHNR, CDR2 FQNEAQ (reference sequence). The V segment lost 1 base and the J segment 4 bases; nucleotides outside the gene matches: 6. The CDR3 DNA reads TGTGCCAGCAGCTTAGACGGCCAGCGGGGAGAGACCCAGTACTTC. Its translation is CASSLDGQRGETQYF.

This clonotype was counted at least ten times. This CDR3 is CSARSREGLGGELFF. The CDR3 nucleotides are TGCAGTGCTAGAAGTCGGGAGGGCCTCGGCGGGGAGCTGTTTTTT. The chain recombines TRBV20-1 with TRBJ2-2, with TRBD2 identical over 8 bases. Germline trimming cut 2 bases from V and 7 bases from J; bases unmatched to any gene: 9. From germline, CDR1 is DFQATT and CDR2 SNEGSKA (reference sequence). The CDR3 contains 15 residues.

A note on this clonotype: The CDR3 end shows no conserved phenylalanine or tryptophan, and so a read error is likely. Because the CDR3's place on the DNA is in doubt, the DNA is left out and the CDR3 is given as listed by TCRdb. The V call is TRBV14, the J call TRBJ1-2. The CDR3 adds up to 9 amino acids, both ends counted. CDR1 SGHDN and CDR2 FVKESK come from the germline V gene. The CDR3 sequence is CASSQRLGG.

This chain links TRBV5-1 with TRBJ1-2; D is undetermined. Trimming took 1 base from V and 8 from J, leaving 12 bases between them. The CDR3 consists of 13 residues. CDR1 SGHRS and CDR2 YFSETQ come from the germline V gene. CDR3 region: CASSLSGNGGYTF. CDR3 coding DNA: TGCGCCAGCAGCTTGTCGGGCAATGGCGGCTACACCTTC.

The chain uses TRBV7-4 and TRBJ2-7, with D possibly TRBD1 on 6 matching bases. This CDR3 is built from 14 residues. CDR1 is SGHVT and CDR2 is SQSDAQ in the germline V gene. Trimming took 7 bases from V and 4 from J, leaving 17 bases between them. The DNA for the CDR3 is TGTGCCAGCAACCCCGGGACAAGGGGGTACGAGCAGTACTTC. Protein: CASNPGTRGYEQYF.

The chain links TRBV7-9 to TRBJ2-7; 8 bases are a match to TRBD2. Germline-derived CDR1 and CDR2 are SEHNR and FQNEAQ (reference sequence). After removal of 3 bases from V and 6 bases from J, the junction contained 13 bases not matched to a gene. CDR3 size: 16 residues. CDR3 sequence reads: CASSLLPGTRVSEQYF. The CDR3, as DNA: TGTGCCAGCAGCTTGTTACCCGGGACTAGGGTCAGCGAGCAGTACTTC.

This clonotype was seen only a few times. For the CDR3, the DNA is TGTGCCAGCAGCCCCCAGGTCTATGAAAAACTGTTTTTT. Its translation is CASSPQVYEKLFF. The rearrangement links TRBV7-2 to TRBJ1-4; no reliable D call. CDR1 and CDR2 (germline): SGHTA, FQGNSA. The CDR3 covers 13 residues. Trimming took 5 bases from V and 6 from J, leaving 10 bases between them. Looking up the rest from reference TRBV7-2 and TRBJ1-4 gives the full variable domain: GAGVSQSPSNKVTEKGKDVELRCDPISGHTALYWYRQSLGQGLEFLIYFQGNSAPDKSGLPSDRFSAERTGGSVSTLTIQRTQQEDSAVYLCASSPQVYEKLFFGSGTQLSVL.